This is a list of T cell receptor beta chains from one sample in a study of beta chain features in type 1 diabetes. Here immunoSEQ multiplex PCR was the method, and the copy in TCRdb shows in-frame clones only, minus some. The sample has roughly 42,000 clones; around 50% are singletons. Sequenced input: stem cell memory CD4+ T cells from blood. These receptor sequences come from a woman in her twenties or thirties in good health. Both conserved end residues are part of each CDR3. The order of the fields is CDR3 protein, CDR3 DNA, V gene, J gene, clone size, D gene. D genes are given only for firm matches. For some rows the clone size is stated as once, few or many, or as a class when expanded; others skip it.

CDR3aa: CASSRSGQGTDTQYF; CDR3nt: TGTGCCAGCAGCCGCTCGGGACAGGGCACAGATACGCAGTATTTT; v_gene: TRBV7-9; j_gene: TRBJ2-3; abundance: .; d_gene: TRBD1
CDR3aa: CASSPTSGQETQYF; CDR3nt: TGTGCCAGCAGCCCGACTAGCGGACAAGAGACCCAGTACTTC; v_gene: TRBV7-2; j_gene: TRBJ2-5; abundance: few; d_gene: TRBD2
CDR3aa: CASSLQATSYEQYF; CDR3nt: TGTGCCAGCAGCTTACAGGCGACCTCCTACGAGCAGTACTTC; v_gene: TRBV7-3; j_gene: TRBJ2-7; abundance: few; d_gene: .
CDR3aa: CASSLEGGPRETQYF; CDR3nt: TGTGCCAGCAGCTTGGAGGGAGGGCCACGGGAGACCCAGTACTTC; v_gene: TRBV7-9; j_gene: TRBJ2-5; abundance: .; d_gene: TRBD2
CDR3aa: CASSAILTTWSSYNEQFF; CDR3nt: TGTGCCAGCAGCGCGATACTAACGACTTGGAGCTCCTACAATGAGCAGTTCTTC; v_gene: TRBV9; j_gene: TRBJ2-1; abundance: .; d_gene: .
CDR3aa: CASGRTGTNYGYTF; CDR3nt: TGTGCCAGCGGCAGGACAGGGACTAACTATGGCTACACCTTC; v_gene: TRBV7-9; j_gene: TRBJ1-2; abundance: few; d_gene: TRBD1
CDR3aa: CASSLGAPQASNEKLFF; CDR3nt: TGTGCCAGCAGCTTGGGTGCCCCACAGGCCTCGAATGAAAAACTGTTTTTT; v_gene: TRBV5-8; j_gene: TRBJ1-4; abundance: .; d_gene: .
CDR3aa: CASSILGLAGDPYRELFF; CDR3nt: TGTGCCAGTAGTATCTTGGGACTAGCGGGAGACCCCTACCGGGAGCTGTTTTTT; v_gene: TRBV19; j_gene: TRBJ2-2; abundance: once; d_gene: TRBD2
CDR3aa: CASSGTGVAGELFF; CDR3nt: TGTGCCAGCAGCGGGACAGGGGTGGCCGGGGAGCTGTTTTTT; v_gene: TRBV7-6; j_gene: TRBJ2-2; abundance: .; d_gene: TRBD1
CDR3aa: CASSLGLASDEQFF; CDR3nt: TGTGCCAGCAGCTTGGGACTAGCGAGCGATGAGCAGTTCTTC; v_gene: TRBV5-4; j_gene: TRBJ2-1; abundance: .; d_gene: TRBD2
CDR3aa: CASSPPDRSYNEQFF; CDR3nt: TGTGCCAGCAGCCCCCCAGACAGGTCCTACAATGAGCAGTTCTTC; v_gene: TRBV7-2; j_gene: TRBJ2-1; abundance: .; d_gene: .
CDR3aa: CASSSHLLASQWDAQYF; CDR3nt: TGTGCCAGCAGTTCCCACTTACTAGCTTCCCAGTGGGATGCGCAGTATTTT; v_gene: TRBV27; j_gene: TRBJ2-3; abundance: .; d_gene: .
CDR3aa: CASQAGISGNTIYF; CDR3nt: TGTGCCAGCCAGGCAGGAATCTCTGGAAACACCATATATTTT; v_gene: TRBV19; j_gene: TRBJ1-3; abundance: .; d_gene: .
CDR3aa: CASSVAAGNEQFF; CDR3nt: TGTGCCAGCAGCGTAGCTGCGGGCAATGAGCAGTTCTTC; v_gene: TRBV9; j_gene: TRBJ2-1; abundance: .; d_gene: .
CDR3aa: CASSVERGTDTQYF; CDR3nt: TGTGCCAGCAGTGTCGAGCGGGGCACAGATACGCAGTATTTT; v_gene: TRBV6-1; j_gene: TRBJ2-3; abundance: .; d_gene: .
CDR3aa: CASSLVHLDGYTF; CDR3nt: TGTGCCAGCAGCTTAGTCCACTTAGATGGCTACACCTTC; v_gene: TRBV7-9; j_gene: TRBJ1-2; abundance: .; d_gene: .
CDR3aa: CASSPRPGQGLGETQYF; CDR3nt: TGTGCCAGCAGTCCTCGACCGGGACAGGGATTGGGGGAGACCCAGTACTTC; v_gene: TRBV28; j_gene: TRBJ2-5; abundance: .; d_gene: TRBD1
CDR3aa: CAIRPGTGDGETQYF; CDR3nt: TGTGCCATCAGGCCCGGGACAGGGGATGGAGAGACCCAGTACTTC; v_gene: TRBV6-5; j_gene: TRBJ2-5; abundance: .; d_gene: TRBD1
CDR3aa: CASSIIGGAMDEQYF; CDR3nt: TGTGCCAGTAGTATAATTGGAGGGGCCATGGACGAGCAGTACTTC; v_gene: TRBV19; j_gene: TRBJ2-7; abundance: .; d_gene: .
CDR3aa: CASSLLAGAYNEQFF; CDR3nt: TGTGCCAGCAGCCTCCTTGCGGGGGCTTACAATGAGCAGTTCTTC; v_gene: TRBV5-6; j_gene: TRBJ2-1; abundance: .; d_gene: .
CDR3aa: CASSSGTDTQYF; CDR3nt: TGTGCCAGCAGTTCCGGCACAGATACGCAGTATTTT; v_gene: TRBV27; j_gene: TRBJ2-3; abundance: .; d_gene: .
CDR3aa: CASSSTGGAGETQYF; CDR3nt: TGTGCCAGCAGCTCCACAGGGGGCGCAGGGGAGACCCAGTACTTC; v_gene: TRBV7-3; j_gene: TRBJ2-5; abundance: .; d_gene: TRBD1
CDR3aa: CASSRRVSGNKETQYF; CDR3nt: TGCGCCAGCAGCCGGAGGGTGTCAGGCAACAAAGAGACCCAGTACTTC; v_gene: TRBV5-1; j_gene: TRBJ2-5; abundance: .; d_gene: .
CDR3aa: CASSTGGYGRPYEQYF; CDR3nt: TGTGCCAGCTCAACGGGGGGGTACGGGAGACCCTACGAGCAGTACTTC; v_gene: TRBV18; j_gene: TRBJ2-7; abundance: .; d_gene: TRBD2
CDR3aa: CASTLTSDSNQPQHF; CDR3nt: TGTGCCAGCACGTTGACATCGGATAGCAATCAGCCCCAGCATTTT; v_gene: TRBV6-1; j_gene: TRBJ1-5; abundance: .; d_gene: .
CDR3aa: CASSQGQGLETQYF; CDR3nt: TGCGCCAGCAGCCAAGGGCAGGGCCTAGAGACCCAGTACTTC; v_gene: TRBV4-3; j_gene: TRBJ2-5; abundance: few; d_gene: .
CDR3aa: CASSILGPGQGSYEQYF; CDR3nt: TGTGCCAGTAGTATCCTCGGACCGGGACAGGGGTCCTACGAGCAGTACTTC; v_gene: TRBV19; j_gene: TRBJ2-7; abundance: .; d_gene: TRBD1
CDR3aa: CASSKTSGSYEQYF; CDR3nt: TGCGCCAGCAGTAAGACTAGCGGCTCCTACGAGCAGTACTTC; v_gene: TRBV10-2; j_gene: TRBJ2-7; abundance: few; d_gene: TRBD2
CDR3aa: CASSREANSYYGYTF; CDR3nt: TGCGCCAGCAGCCGAGAGGCAAACTCATACTATGGCTACACCTTC; v_gene: TRBV5-1; j_gene: TRBJ1-2; abundance: .; d_gene: .
CDR3aa: CASSYGRVETQYF; CDR3nt: TGTGCCAGCAGCTACGGCAGGGTAGAGACCCAGTACTTC; v_gene: TRBV7-2; j_gene: TRBJ2-5; abundance: few; d_gene: .
CDR3aa: CASSPTGGNEQYF; CDR3nt: TGTGCCAGCTCACCGACAGGGGGTAACGAGCAGTACTTC; v_gene: TRBV18; j_gene: TRBJ2-7; abundance: .; d_gene: TRBD1
CDR3aa: CASSLVFRTAYYEQYF; CDR3nt: TGTGCCAGCAGCTTAGTGTTCAGGACAGCCTACTACGAGCAGTACTTC; v_gene: TRBV11-2; j_gene: TRBJ2-7; abundance: .; d_gene: .
CDR3aa: CSATSGDTQYF; CDR3nt: TGCAGTGCCACGTCGGGAGATACGCAGTATTTT; v_gene: TRBV20-1; j_gene: TRBJ2-3; abundance: .; d_gene: .
CDR3aa: CASSFQGAGNEQYF; CDR3nt: TGTGCCAGCAGCTTCCAGGGGGCCGGCAACGAGCAGTACTTC; v_gene: TRBV7-9; j_gene: TRBJ2-7; abundance: .; d_gene: TRBD1
CDR3aa: CSVSGGSPYQETQYF; CDR3nt: TGCAGCGTTTCCGGCGGGAGCCCGTACCAAGAGACCCAGTACTTC; v_gene: TRBV29-1; j_gene: TRBJ2-5; abundance: few; d_gene: TRBD2
CDR3aa: CASSQDPSGANVLTF; CDR3nt: TGTGCCAGCAGCCAGGATCCCTCTGGGGCCAACGTCCTGACTTTC; v_gene: TRBV5-6; j_gene: TRBJ2-6; abundance: .; d_gene: .
CDR3aa: CASRRDQYSYEQYF; CDR3nt: TGTGCCAGCAGGCGGGACCAGTACTCCTACGAGCAGTACTTC; v_gene: TRBV2; j_gene: TRBJ2-7; abundance: .; d_gene: .
CDR3aa: CASSEAPRRNYGYTF; CDR3nt: TGTGCCAGCAGTGAAGCCCCCCGGCGGAACTATGGCTACACCTTC; v_gene: TRBV6-1; j_gene: TRBJ1-2; abundance: .; d_gene: .
CDR3aa: CASSLQVSRGYTF; CDR3nt: TGTGCCAGCAGCCTACAGGTCTCTAGAGGCTACACCTTC; v_gene: TRBV5-6; j_gene: TRBJ1-2; abundance: few; d_gene: .
CDR3aa: CASRGTGPNQPQHF; CDR3nt: TGTGCCAGCAGGGGCACAGGCCCTAATCAGCCCCAGCATTTT; v_gene: TRBV28; j_gene: TRBJ1-5; abundance: once; d_gene: .
CDR3aa: CAISDPRNPTGEDTQYF; CDR3nt: TGTGCCATCAGTGATCCCCGAAACCCGACAGGGGAAGATACGCAGTATTTT; v_gene: TRBV10-3; j_gene: TRBJ2-3; abundance: .; d_gene: TRBD1
CDR3aa: CASSLSLRRRRDTQYF; CDR3nt: TGTGCCAGCAGCTTAAGTCTGCGGAGGAGAAGGGATACGCAGTATTTT; v_gene: TRBV7-8; j_gene: TRBJ2-3; abundance: .; d_gene: .
CDR3aa: CASSIYREFAYNEQFF; CDR3nt: TGTGCCAGCAGCATTTACAGGGAGTTTGCCTACAATGAGCAGTTCTTC; v_gene: TRBV4-2; j_gene: TRBJ2-1; abundance: .; d_gene: .
CDR3aa: CASLPVEGLAGANYEQYF; CDR3nt: TGTGCCAGCCTCCCGGTGGAGGGACTAGCGGGAGCGAACTACGAGCAGTACTTC; v_gene: TRBV7-9; j_gene: TRBJ2-7; abundance: .; d_gene: TRBD2
CDR3aa: CASSFYGANTGELFF; CDR3nt: TGTGCCAGCAGCTTCTACGGAGCGAACACCGGGGAGCTGTTTTTT; v_gene: TRBV5-6; j_gene: TRBJ2-2; abundance: .; d_gene: .
CDR3aa: CASSQTGLAGPKQFF; CDR3nt: TGTGCCAGCAGCCAAACGGGACTAGCGGGACCAAAGCAGTTCTTC; v_gene: TRBV27; j_gene: TRBJ2-1; abundance: few; d_gene: TRBD2
CDR3aa: CASRVGNGLHEETQYF; CDR3nt: TGTGCCAGCAGAGTCGGGAATGGGCTGCACGAAGAGACCCAGTACTTC; v_gene: TRBV6-6; j_gene: TRBJ2-5; abundance: .; d_gene: .
CDR3aa: CASSQGGTDTQYF; CDR3nt: TGTGCCAGCAGCCAGGGGGGCACCGATACGCAGTATTTT; v_gene: TRBV7-3; j_gene: TRBJ2-3; abundance: .; d_gene: .
CDR3aa: CASSQVLQSNQPQHF; CDR3nt: TGCGCCAGCAGCCAGGTTCTACAGAGCAATCAGCCCCAGCATTTT; v_gene: TRBV4-3; j_gene: TRBJ1-5; abundance: .; d_gene: .
CDR3aa: CASSRARTPGRGTQYF; CDR3nt: TGTGCCAGCAGCAGAGCCCGGACCCCGGGCCGGGGGACCCAGTACTTC; v_gene: TRBV7-3; j_gene: TRBJ2-5; abundance: .; d_gene: .
CDR3aa: CASSREVGQGSNQPQHF; CDR3nt: TGTGCCAGCAGCAGAGAGGTCGGACAGGGGAGCAATCAGCCCCAGCATTTT; v_gene: TRBV2; j_gene: TRBJ1-5; abundance: .; d_gene: TRBD1
CDR3aa: CASSILAGDTDTQYF; CDR3nt: TGTGCCAGCAGCATACTAGCGGGAGACACAGATACGCAGTATTTT; v_gene: TRBV7-6; j_gene: TRBJ2-3; abundance: .; d_gene: TRBD2
CDR3aa: CASSQGGLAGGQETQYF; CDR3nt: TGCGCCAGCAGCCAAGGAGGACTAGCGGGAGGACAAGAGACCCAGTACTTC; v_gene: TRBV4-1; j_gene: TRBJ2-5; abundance: .; d_gene: TRBD2